Listed here are 3 T cell receptor beta chains from one sample, sequenced in a study of blood T cell repertoires in COVID-19 (dated by TCRdb to 2020 to 2021). The method was the immunoSEQ multiplex PCR assay. TCRdb re-hosts the immuneACCESS table, in-frame sequences only. Its copies lack some clones; in the studies checked, an unresolved V gene accounts for under half of them, and the cause for the rest is not known. For this sample there are around 100,000 clones; around 66% appear just once. Approximately 6.2% of the sample is in the top ten clones. The source material was peripheral blood. Receptors were obtained from a man at least 80 years old with acute or convalescent COVID-19.

This chain connects TRBV4-3 to TRBJ1-3; 7 bases are a match to TRBD1. J lost 1 base, V lost 5 bases, and 11 bases had no gene match. CDR1 and CDR2 from the germline V gene are LGHNA and YSLEER. The CDR3 is 17 residues long. The CDR3: CASSAGAGGVSGNTIYF. The DNA of the CDR3 is TGCGCCAGCAGCGCTGGCGCAGGGGGAGTTTCTGGAAACACCATATATTTT.

The chain links TRBV9 to TRBJ2-3; 7 bases match TRBD2. J lost 2 bases, V lost 1 base, and 4 bases had no gene match. Germline V gene data show CDR1 as SGDLS and CDR2 as YYNGEE. The length of the CDR3 is 15 residues. CDR3 residues: CASSVSAGDTDTQYF. The CDR3 nucleotides read TGTGCCAGCAGCGTATCGGCGGGAGACACAGATACGCAGTATTTT. Complete variable domain (other parts from reference TRBV9 and TRBJ2-3): DSGVTQTPKHLITATGQRVTLRCSPRSGDLSVYWYQQSLDQGLQFLIQYYNGEERAKGNILERFSAQQFPDLHSELNLSSLELGDSALYFCASSVSAGDTDTQYFGPGTRLTVL.

The V gene is TRBV5-8, the J gene TRBJ1-2; 7 nucleotides match TRBD1. CDR1 and CDR2 from the germline V gene are SGHTS and YDEGEE. The CDR3 loop spans 14 amino acids. V trimming: 0 bases; J trimming: 5 bases; junction bases outside the gene matches: 4. CDR3 loop: CASSLEGAWYGYTF. Here the CDR3 DNA reads TGTGCCAGCAGCTTGGAGGGGGCCTGGTATGGCTACACCTTC.